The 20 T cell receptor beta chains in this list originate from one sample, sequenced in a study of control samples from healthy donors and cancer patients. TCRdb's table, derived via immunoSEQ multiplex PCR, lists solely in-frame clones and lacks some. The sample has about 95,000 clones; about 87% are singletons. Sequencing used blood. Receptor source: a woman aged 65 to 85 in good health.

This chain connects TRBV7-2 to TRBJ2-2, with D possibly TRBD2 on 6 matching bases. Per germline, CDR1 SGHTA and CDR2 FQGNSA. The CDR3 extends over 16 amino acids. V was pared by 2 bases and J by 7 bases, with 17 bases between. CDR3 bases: TGTGCCAGCAGCTTAAGAATAGCGGACGGGTACGGGGAGCTGTTTTTT. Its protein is CASSLRIADGYGELFF.

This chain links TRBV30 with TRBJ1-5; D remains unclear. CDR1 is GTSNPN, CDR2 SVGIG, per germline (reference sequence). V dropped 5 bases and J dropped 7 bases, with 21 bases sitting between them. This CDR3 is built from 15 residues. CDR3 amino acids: CAWGSGPSTGQPQHF. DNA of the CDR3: TGTGCCTGGGGATCCGGACCTTCCACGGGGCAGCCCCAGCATTTT.

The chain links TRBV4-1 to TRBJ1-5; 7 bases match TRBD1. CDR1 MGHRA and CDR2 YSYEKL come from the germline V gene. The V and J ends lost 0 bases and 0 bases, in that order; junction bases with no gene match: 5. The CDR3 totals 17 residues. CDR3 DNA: TGCGCCAGCAGCCAAGATAGGGACAGTCTTAGCAATCAGCCCCAGCATTTT. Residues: CASSQDRDSLSNQPQHF.

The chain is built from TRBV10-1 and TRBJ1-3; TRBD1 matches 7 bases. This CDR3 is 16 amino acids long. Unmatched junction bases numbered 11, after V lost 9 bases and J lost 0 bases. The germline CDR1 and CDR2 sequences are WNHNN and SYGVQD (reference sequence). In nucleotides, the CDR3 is TGCGCCAGGGCGGGACAGAACAGTTGCTCTGGAAACACCATATATTTT. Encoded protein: CARAGQNSCSGNTIYF.

Here the CDR3 reads CASSPGGATPNTEAFF. Here the CDR3 DNA reads TGTGCCAGCAGCCCTGGGGGGGCTACACCCAACACTGAAGCTTTCTTT. The chain carries TRBV4-2 and TRBJ1-1, with D tentatively TRBD1 (6 bases). Germline V gene lookup returns CDR1 LGHNA and CDR2 YNFKEQ. The length of the CDR3 is 16 residues. V lost 4 bases and J 2 bases, leaving 17 bases between the germline ends.

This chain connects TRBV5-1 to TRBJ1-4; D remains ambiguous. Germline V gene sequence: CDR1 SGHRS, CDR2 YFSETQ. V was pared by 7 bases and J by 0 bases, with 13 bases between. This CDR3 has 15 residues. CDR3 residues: CASGPSGATNEKLFF. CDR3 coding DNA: TGCGCCAGCGGCCCGAGTGGGGCAACTAATGAAAAACTGTTTTTT.

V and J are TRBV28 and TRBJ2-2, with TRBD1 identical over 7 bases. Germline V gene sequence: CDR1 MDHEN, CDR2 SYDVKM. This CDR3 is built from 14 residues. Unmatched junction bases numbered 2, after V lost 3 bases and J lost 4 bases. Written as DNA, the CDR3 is TGTGCCAGCAGTTTGGGACAGCGCACCGGGGAGCTGTTTTTT. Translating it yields CASSLGQRTGELFF.

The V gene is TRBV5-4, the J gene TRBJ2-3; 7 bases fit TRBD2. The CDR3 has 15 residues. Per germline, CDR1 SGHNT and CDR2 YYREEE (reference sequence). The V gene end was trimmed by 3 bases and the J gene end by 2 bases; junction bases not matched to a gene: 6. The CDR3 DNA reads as TGTGCCAGCAGCTCCCCGACTAGCTACACAGATACGCAGTATTTT. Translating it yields CASSSPTSYTDTQYF.

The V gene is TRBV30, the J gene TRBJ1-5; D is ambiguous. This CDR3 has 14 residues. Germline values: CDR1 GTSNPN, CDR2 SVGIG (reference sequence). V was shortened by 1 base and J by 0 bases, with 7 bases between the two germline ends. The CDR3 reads CAWSASSSNQPQHF. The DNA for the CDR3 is TGTGCCTGGAGTGCCTCATCTAGCAATCAGCCCCAGCATTTT.

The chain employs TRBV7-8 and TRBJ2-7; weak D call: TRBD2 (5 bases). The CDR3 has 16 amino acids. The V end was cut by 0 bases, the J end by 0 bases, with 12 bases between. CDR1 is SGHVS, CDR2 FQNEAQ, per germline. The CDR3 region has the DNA TGTGCCAGCAGCTTAGCGCTAGCCCCTAGCTCCTACGAGCAGTACTTC. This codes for CASSLALAPSSYEQYF.

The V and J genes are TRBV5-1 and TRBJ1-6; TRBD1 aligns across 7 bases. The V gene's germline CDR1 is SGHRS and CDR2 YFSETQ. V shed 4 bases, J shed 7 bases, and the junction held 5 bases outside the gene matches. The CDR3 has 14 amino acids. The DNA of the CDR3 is TGCGCCAGCAGCCTTGGACAGGCCAATTCACCCCTCCACTTT. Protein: CASSLGQANSPLHF.

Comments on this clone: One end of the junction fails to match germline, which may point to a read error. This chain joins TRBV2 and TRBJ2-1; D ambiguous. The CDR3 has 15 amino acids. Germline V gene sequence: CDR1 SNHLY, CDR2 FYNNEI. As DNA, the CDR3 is TGTGCCAGCAGGGAAGATGCGGAGCCATACAATGAGCAGTTCTTC. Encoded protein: CASREDAEPYNEQFF.

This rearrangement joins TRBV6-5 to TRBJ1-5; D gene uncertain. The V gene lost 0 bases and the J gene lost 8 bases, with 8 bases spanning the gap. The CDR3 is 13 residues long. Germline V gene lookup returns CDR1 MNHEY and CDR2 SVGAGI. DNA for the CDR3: TGTGCCAGCAGTTACTCATTTGGAAAGCCCCAGCATTTT. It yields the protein CASSYSFGKPQHF.

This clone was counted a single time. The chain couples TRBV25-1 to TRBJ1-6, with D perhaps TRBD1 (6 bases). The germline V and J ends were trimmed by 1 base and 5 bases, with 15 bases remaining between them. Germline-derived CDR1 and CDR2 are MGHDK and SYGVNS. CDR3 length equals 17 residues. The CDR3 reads CASSESTNRADNSPLHF. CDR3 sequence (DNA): TGTGCCAGCAGTGAATCTACGAACAGGGCTGATAATTCACCCCTCCACTTT. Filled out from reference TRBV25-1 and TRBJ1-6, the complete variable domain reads EADIYQTPRYLVIGTGKKITLECSQTMGHDKMYWYQQDPGMELHLIHYSYGVNSTEKGDLSSESTVSRIRTEHFPLTLESARPSHTSQYLCASSESTNRADNSPLHFGNGTRLTVT.

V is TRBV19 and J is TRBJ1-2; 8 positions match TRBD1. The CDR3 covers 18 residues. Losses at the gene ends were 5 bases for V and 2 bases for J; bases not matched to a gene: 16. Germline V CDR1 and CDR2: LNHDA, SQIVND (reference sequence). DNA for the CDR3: TGTGCCAGTAGTTTCCCAGGGGGCCTTAGGACAAAAAACTATGGCTACACCTTC. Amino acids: CASSFPGGLRTKNYGYTF.

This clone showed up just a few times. CDR3 sequence (DNA): TGTGCCAGCAGCTTAGTTGTAGGGGGCCTTATCGATGATGGCTACACCTTC. Protein sequence: CASSLVVGGLIDDGYTF. The chain recombines TRBV7-2 with TRBJ1-2; 7 bases line up with TRBD1. Germline V gene data show CDR1 as SGHTA and CDR2 as FQGNSA. The CDR3 totals 17 residues. After removal of 1 base from V and 6 bases from J, the junction contained 14 bases not matched to a gene. The whole variable domain, remainder taken from reference TRBV7-2 and TRBJ1-2, is GAGVSQSPSNKVTEKGKDVELRCDPISGHTALYWYRQSLGQGLEFLIYFQGNSAPDKSGLPSDRFSAERTGGSVSTLTIQRTQQEDSAVYLCASSLVVGGLIDDGYTFGSGTRLTVV.

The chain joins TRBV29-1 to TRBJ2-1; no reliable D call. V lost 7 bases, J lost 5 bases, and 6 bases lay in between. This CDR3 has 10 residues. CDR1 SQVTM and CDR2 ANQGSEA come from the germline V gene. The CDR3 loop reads CSGSNNEQFF. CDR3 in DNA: TGCAGCGGATCAAACAATGAGCAGTTCTTC.

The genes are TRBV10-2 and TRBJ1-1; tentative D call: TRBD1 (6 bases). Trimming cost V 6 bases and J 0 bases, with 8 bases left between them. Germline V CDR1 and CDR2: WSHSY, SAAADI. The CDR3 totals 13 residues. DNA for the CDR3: TGCGCCAGCAGGAGACAGGTGAACACTGAAGCTTTCTTT. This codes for CASRRQVNTEAFF.

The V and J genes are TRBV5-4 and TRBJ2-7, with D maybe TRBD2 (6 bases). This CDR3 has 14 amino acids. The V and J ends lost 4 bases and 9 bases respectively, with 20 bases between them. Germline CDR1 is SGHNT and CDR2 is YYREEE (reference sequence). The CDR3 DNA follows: TGTGCCAGCAGCAGCCAGGGCGGGAAGGCCGGGCAGTACTTC. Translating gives CASSSQGGKAGQYF. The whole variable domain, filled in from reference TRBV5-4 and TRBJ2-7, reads ETGVTQSPTHLIKTRGQQVTLRCSSQSGHNTVSWYQQALGQGPQFIFQYYREEENGRGNFPPRFSGLQFPNYSSELNVNALELDDSALYLCASSSQGGKAGQYFGPGTRLTVT.

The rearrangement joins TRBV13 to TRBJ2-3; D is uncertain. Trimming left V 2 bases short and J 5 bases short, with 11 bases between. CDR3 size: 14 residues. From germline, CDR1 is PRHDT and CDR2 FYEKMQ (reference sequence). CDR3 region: CASSLIPTGDTQYF. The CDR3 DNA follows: TGTGCCAGCAGCTTAATTCCCACGGGAGATACGCAGTATTTT.